This entry concerns a single TCR beta chain. This clonotype has ten or more counts. Its antigen specificity is not known. Per-nucleotide qualities are absent, and no much larger clonotype sits a single base away. The CDR3 runs 16 residues from the cysteine to the phenylalanine. This entry keeps only the CDR3 DNA: 48 bases, framed from base 1. Clipping removes 3 bases from V and 0 bases from J, with 8 as the unmatched junction base count. CDR1 and CDR2 were assigned from the germline V gene (reference sequence) as DFQATT and SNEGSKA. Every donor in the study was a healthy Caucasian. Three pairs of female monozygotic twins, all aged roughly 18 to 29 years, made up the twin cohort. Peripheral blood mononuclear cells were used as the source from which RNA for TCR libraries was isolated. This sample is drawn from a study of identical twins (TCRdb year 2016). General notes on the study: The study deep-sequenced TCR alpha and beta repertoires from monozygotic twins, unrelated adults of various ages and cord blood to test whether fetal clonotypes persist. To rule out contamination, the twin experiments were replicated at different times with different library preparation protocols. Overall results and qualifications from the work: Out-of-frame TCR alpha sequences shared between twins showed an excess of low generation-probability sequences compared with coincidental sharing between unrelated individuals. Abundant cord blood beta clonotypes carried fewer insertions; young adult naive repertoires showed a weaker similar trend, while memory repertoires showed none. Recombination models systematically underestimated out-of-frame TCR alpha sharing in monozygotic twins but agreed with sharing between unrelated individuals. In beta out-of-frame sequences, excess twin sharing was weaker, because having fewer shared sequences lowered the signal-to-noise ratio. Because the same donors could not be followed over many years, conclusions were based on cross-sectional statistical analysis. Zero-insertion analyses could be partly confounded by invariant T cells such as MAIT and iNKT, although diverse VJ usage argued against such confounding for most clonotypes.

Libraries were constructed by 5' RACE. The instrument given in TCRdb is Illumina HiSeq 2000. A universal primer binding site was introduced by template switching, and a unique molecular identifier was present in the final cDNA, enabling accurate counting of TCR cDNA molecules. Specific primers in the conserved constant-segment region were used to synthesize first-strand cDNA for TCR alpha and beta chains. Each cDNA library was double barcoded, with a SMART-Mk sample barcode plus Illumina barcodes, to control for contamination. Two successive PCR steps introduced TruSeq adapter sequences along with Illumina sample barcodes. TCR alpha and beta cDNA libraries were sequenced on the Illumina HiSeq platform with custom primers. In the original analysis: Unique molecular identifiers were extracted from raw reads with MiGEC, and CDR3 positions were determined with MiXCR. Recombination models were inferred per individual with the repgenHMM and IGoR tools using an EM algorithm. The tcR package in R was used for shared clonotype analysis, with sharing normalized by the product of cloneset sizes. Out-of-frame nonproductive sequences were analyzed to study raw recombination free of thymic and clonal selection effects. TCRdb handled the public reads itself, with Q25 trimming in fastp and clone calling in MiXCR, and kept productive beta chains. For every CDR3 protein sequence, its rows merge into one entry that carries the most common genes and DNA. These V and J calls originate from TCRdb's pipeline instead of the authors' own analysis. The sample table holds hundreds of thousands of distinct CDR3 sequences, of which over 20% were seen once. The ten biggest clones cover about 4.5% of the sample.

The same data also went into a second study, on T cells expressing NK-cell markers. In that second paper, the authors write: TCR beta-chain repertoires were profiled in sorted CD3+CD56+NKG2C+, CD3+CD56+NKG2C- and CD3+CD56-NKG2C+ T-cell subsets from seven or eight donors. Among the eight sequenced donors, only one was HCMV-seronegative, while the other seven were HCMV-seropositive. To restrict sorting to alphabetaTCR-expressing T cells, an anti-gammadeltaTCR antibody was added in several experiments. In six donors, the dominant CD3+CD56+NKG2C+ clonotypes were found to rank among the top 10 CD8+ clonotypes and to make up 1.0-7.0% of CD8+ T cells. Those dominant clonotypes were again the most abundant among CD3+CD56-NKG2C+ cells in a handful of donors, at about 28.3-60.1%. Whether the expanded NKG2C-expressing T cell clones were specific for HCMV antigens remained unclear. The eight sequenced donors were randomly selected healthy volunteers, three men and five women. HCMV serostatus was determined by detecting HCMV-specific IgG in serum with a commercial ELISA kit. For a handful of donors, bulk peripheral blood T-cell repertoires were additionally sequenced from unsorted PBMC. MIGEC was used to demultiplex reads and group the reads by UMI, and MiTCR was used to assemble and quantify clonotypes. To exclude erroneous sequences, only TCR cDNA sequences supported by at least two reads were retained. The tcR package was used for downstream repertoire analysis, and clonotypes were matched between fractions using CDR3 nucleotide sequence together with V segment. Antigen specificity was annotated against VDJdb with VDJmatch, allowing one amino acid substitution in CDR3.

In this chain, TRBV20-1 is recombined with TRBJ2-1, with TRBD2 identical over 7 junction bases. Input material: PBMCs. The TCR comes from a woman aged 18-29 years in good health. The bases are TGCAGTGCTAGTCCAGGGACTAATCCCTCCTACAATGAGCAGTTCTTC. Its translation is CSASPGTNPSYNEQFF.